The rows below give T cell receptor beta chains drawn from one sample of a study of human T cells and chemical hapten exposure. Each CDR3 protein is one row after TCRdb ran MiXCR on the reads. The top ten clones hold 1.1% to 1.5% of a sample with more than 100,000 distinct CDR3 sequences, about 8.9% of them seen once. Sequenced material: whole blood. All receptors come from a human donor in good health. Some clones in this sample may be carry-over from other donors' samples. The CDR3 runs from the conserved cysteine through the conserved F or W. A D gene is named only where the DNA matches it firmly. For some rows the clone size is stated as once, few or many, or as a class when expanded; others skip it.

d_call j_call v_call clone_size cdr3_aa cdr3_nt
TRBD2 TRBJ2-1 TRBV7-6 once CASSPTGTSGVDEQFF TGTGCCAGCAGCCCGACCGGGACTAGCGGAGTCGATGAGCAGTTCTTC
NA TRBJ2-5 TRBV6-2/TRBV6-3 many CASSPSTPTQYF TGTGCCAGCAGTCCCTCGACCCCGACCCAGTACTTC
NA TRBJ2-7 TRBV12-5 few CASLGAEMYEQYF TGTGCCAGCCTGGGGGCGGAAATGTACGAGCAGTACTTC
NA TRBJ2-2 TRBV20-1 many CSARKGANPNTGELFF TGCAGTGCTAGAAAGGGAGCGAATCCGAACACCGGGGAGCTGTTTTTT
NA TRBJ1-1 TRBV21-1 many CASSKANTEAFF TGTGCCAGCAGCAAAGCAAACACTGAAGCTTTCTTT
NA TRBJ1-3 TRBV3-1 NA CASSQDLGFSGNTIYF TGTGCCAGCAGCCAAGATTTGGGTTTCTCTGGAAACACCATATATTTT
NA TRBJ2-1 TRBV7-9 many CASSLGSIEQFF TGTGCCAGCAGCTTAGGGTCGATTGAGCAGTTCTTC
TRBD2 TRBJ2-3 TRBV20-1 many CSARGLATSTDTQYF TGCAGTGCTAGAGGACTAGCTACAAGCACAGATACGCAGTATTTT
TRBD2 TRBJ2-3 TRBV20-1 NA CSARGLAGADTQYF TGCAGTGCTAGGGGACTAGCGGGAGCAGATACGCAGTATTTT
TRBD1 TRBJ1-2 TRBV29-1 NA CSVFDREDYGYTF TGCAGCGTTTTCGACAGGGAGGACTATGGCTACACCTTC
NA TRBJ2-1 TRBV7-2 NA CASGIPRNEQFF TGTGCCAGCGGGATACCCCGCAATGAGCAGTTCTTC
NA TRBJ2-7 TRBV12-3/TRBV12-4 many CASSLSVSYEQYF TGTGCCAGCAGTTTATCAGTTTCCTACGAGCAGTACTTC
NA TRBJ2-1 TRBV3-1 NA CASSQEYLEQFGDNEQFF TGTGCCAGCAGCCAAGAATATCTCGAACAGTTCGGCGACAATGAGCAGTTCTTC
NA TRBJ2-3 TRBV7-2 many CASSSNPLRDTQYF TGTGCCAGCAGCTCCAATCCCCTCCGAGATACGCAGTATTTT
NA TRBJ1-1 TRBV7-9 few CASSSGSRGRRNTEAFF TGTGCCAGCAGCTCAGGGAGTCGAGGGCGAAGGAACACTGAAGCTTTCTTT
NA TRBJ1-1 TRBV6-1 NA CASPRGNLGTEAFF TGTGCCAGCCCCAGGGGAAACTTGGGCACTGAAGCTTTCTTT
NA TRBJ1-5 TRBV28 many CASSFAPRAISGNQPQHF TGTGCCAGCAGTTTCGCCCCGCGTGCGATTTCGGGCAATCAGCCCCAGCATTTT
TRBD1 TRBJ1-1 TRBV5-4 many CASSLGQGLSAFF TGTGCCAGCAGCTTGGGACAGGGGTTATCAGCTTTCTTT
NA TRBJ2-7 TRBV12-5 NA CASGLVSYNEQYF TGTGCTAGTGGTTTGGTTAGCTACAATGAGCAGTACTTC
NA TRBJ2-5 TRBV7-9 few CASSLTGAETQYF TGTGCCAGCAGCTTAACTGGGGCCGAGACCCAGTACTTC
NA TRBJ2-1 TRBV29-1 many CSAPEAWSSYNEQFF TGCAGCGCTCCCGAAGCGTGGAGCTCCTACAATGAGCAGTTCTTC
NA TRBJ1-6 TRBV25-1 many CASSESRENSPLHF TGTGCCAGCAGTGAATCGAGGGAAAATTCACCCCTCCACTTT
NA TRBJ2-5 TRBV13 NA CASSFGGTGQETQYF TGTGCCAGCAGCTTCGGCGGAACAGGGCAAGAGACCCAGTACTTC
TRBD1 TRBJ2-2 TRBV7-9 few CASSPPLQGATGELFF TGTGCCAGCAGCCCCCCCCTACAGGGGGCTACCGGGGAGCTGTTTTTT
NA TRBJ1-1 TRBV20-1 many CSALEGGTEAFF TGCAGTGCTCTGGAGGGGGGGACTGAAGCTTTCTTT
TRBD2 TRBJ2-1 TRBV20-1 many CSASPTSGGVNEQFF TGCAGTGCTAGCCCAACTAGCGGGGGCGTTAATGAGCAGTTCTTC
NA TRBJ1-5 TRBV6-5 NA CASSYEGRQPQHF TGTGCCAGCAGTTACGAGGGGAGGCAGCCCCAGCATTTT
TRBD1 TRBJ1-1 TRBV6-2/TRBV6-3 many CASSYSTSGTVDSNTEAFF TGTGCCAGCAGTTACTCGACGTCCGGGACAGTAGACTCAAACACTGAAGCTTTCTTT
NA TRBJ2-3 TRBV19 many CASRLSRGDTQYF TGTGCCAGTAGACTCTCCAGGGGAGATACGCAGTATTTT
NA TRBJ2-1 TRBV7-7 NA CASSLAGPDNEQFF TGTGCCAGCAGCTTAGCGGGACCAGACAATGAGCAGTTCTTC
NA TRBJ2-5 TRBV5-4 NA CASSLVYRGAQETQYF TGTGCCAGCAGCTTGGTTTACCGGGGAGCCCAAGAGACCCAGTACTTC
TRBD1 TRBJ2-3 TRBV6-5 NA CASSPLTGVGTDTQYF TGTGCCAGCAGTCCGCTGACAGGGGTTGGGACAGATACGCAGTATTTT
NA TRBJ2-3 TRBV20-1 NA CSVVQGSLITDTQYF TGCAGTGTTGTTCAGGGGAGCCTTATCACAGATACGCAGTATTTT
NA TRBJ2-1 TRBV11-3 NA CASSLGFNEQFF TGTGCCAGCAGCTTAGGATTCAATGAGCAGTTCTTC
NA TRBJ2-7 TRBV20-1 many CSARAGSSYEQYF TGCAGTGCTAGGGCAGGCTCTTCCTACGAGCAGTACTTC
TRBD1 TRBJ1-2 TRBV27 many CASSPGQGRRGLYGYTF TGTGCCAGCAGTCCCGGACAGGGACGAAGGGGTCTCTATGGCTACACCTTC
NA TRBJ2-2 TRBV20-1 NA CSARDTEATTGELFF TGCAGTGCTAGAGATACGGAGGCCACGACCGGGGAGCTGTTTTTT
NA TRBJ2-2 TRBV27 few CASSLRLNTGELFF TGTGCCAGCAGTTTAAGACTGAACACCGGGGAGCTGTTTTTT
TRBD2 TRBJ2-1 TRBV14 many CASSQTLQTSGRLVEQFF TGTGCCAGCAGCCAGACATTACAAACTAGCGGGAGACTGGTTGAGCAGTTCTTC
TRBD1 TRBJ1-1 TRBV5-1 many CASSLVRTGKNTEAFF TGCGCCAGCAGCTTGGTAAGGACAGGGAAGAACACTGAAGCTTTCTTT
TRBD1 TRBJ1-5 TRBV29-1 NA CSVRTGNSNQPQHF TGCAGCGTCAGGACAGGAAATAGCAATCAGCCCCAGCATTTT
NA TRBJ1-6 TRBV3-1 many CASSQPIEGWGTPLLHF TGTGCCAGCAGCCAACCCATCGAAGGTTGGGGAACCCCCCTCCTCCACTTT
NA TRBJ2-7 TRBV10-1 NA CASSAGIEQYF TGCGCCAGCAGTGCGGGGATCGAGCAGTACTTC
NA TRBJ2-1 TRBV6-1 NA CASSGTTGNEQFF TGTGCCAGCAGTGGGACTACAGGGAATGAGCAGTTCTTC
TRBD1 TRBJ2-5 TRBV27 NA CASSLQDRTEQETQYF TGTGCCAGCAGTTTACAGGACAGGACGGAGCAAGAGACCCAGTACTTC
NA TRBJ2-1 TRBV6-2/TRBV6-3 few CASSYTLSSYNEQFF TGTGCCAGCAGTTACACGTTAAGCTCCTACAATGAGCAGTTCTTC
TRBD2 TRBJ2-1 TRBV7-9 NA CASSSARLAGGNEQFF TGTGCCAGCAGCTCCGCCCGACTAGCGGGGGGCAATGAGCAGTTCTTC
NA TRBJ2-3 TRBV5-4 many CASSRRGSSTDTQYF TGTGCCAGCAGCCGCCGCGGATCTAGCACAGATACGCAGTATTTT
TRBD1 TRBJ2-3 TRBV29-1 many CSVNGGDRGLADTQYF TGCAGCGTGAACGGTGGGGACAGGGGGCTGGCAGATACGCAGTATTTT
NA TRBJ2-7 TRBV4-3 few CASSQDNRGGTYEQYF TGCGCCAGCAGCCAAGATAATCGCGGGGGCACCTACGAGCAGTACTTC
TRBD2 TRBJ2-5 TRBV7-2 few CASSLPRLAHQETQYF TGTGCCAGCAGCCTTCCGCGACTAGCGCACCAAGAGACCCAGTACTTC
TRBD1 TRBJ2-3 TRBV27 few CASSPQRTGVPGGTDTQYF TGTGCCAGCAGTCCCCAACGGACAGGGGTACCAGGTGGCACAGATACGCAGTATTTT
NA TRBJ2-7 TRBV4-1 few CASSQVQESSYEQYF TGCGCCAGCAGCCAAGTTCAGGAGAGCTCCTACGAGCAGTACTTC
NA TRBJ2-7 TRBV19 NA CASSAPDYEQYF TGTGCCAGTAGTGCGCCGGACTACGAGCAGTACTTC
TRBD1 TRBJ1-5 TRBV12-3/TRBV12-4 many CASSSAAGGIQPQHF TGTGCCAGCAGTTCAGCGGCAGGGGGGATTCAGCCCCAGCATTTT